This T cell receptor (beta chain) was identified in a study of blood T cell repertoires in COVID-19. Using immunoSEQ multiplex PCR, the repertoire was profiled, and TCRdb retains in-frame clones only, with some absent. The sample has approximately 60,000 clones; under 80% are singletons. Trimming cost V 5 bases and J 6 bases; bases outside gene matches: 4. Looked up from germline, CDR1 is MRHNA and CDR2 is SNTAGT. This CDR3 is built from 12 residues. This clone was counted once. The receptor's source is a man in his 60s with acute or convalescent COVID-19. Sequencing was done on a sample of peripheral blood. The chain has TRBV6-4 and TRBJ2-7; 7 bases line up with TRBD2. This CDR3 reads CASSLAGREQYF. DNA for the CDR3: TGTGCCAGCAGTTTAGCGGGCCGCGAGCAGTACTTC.